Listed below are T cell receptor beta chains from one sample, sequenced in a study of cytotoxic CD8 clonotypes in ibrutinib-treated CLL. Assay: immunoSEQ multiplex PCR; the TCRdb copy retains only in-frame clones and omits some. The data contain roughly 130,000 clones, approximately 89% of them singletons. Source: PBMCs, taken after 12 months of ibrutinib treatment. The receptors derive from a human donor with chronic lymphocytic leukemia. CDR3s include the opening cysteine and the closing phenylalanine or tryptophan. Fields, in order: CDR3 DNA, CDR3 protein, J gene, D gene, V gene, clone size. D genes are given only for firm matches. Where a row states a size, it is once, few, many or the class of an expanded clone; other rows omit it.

DNA: TGTGCCAGCAGCGGGGTGACAGGGCATGGAAAACTGTTTTTT
CDR3: CASSGVTGHGKLFF
J: TRBJ1-4
D: NA
V: TRBV21-1
size: NA

DNA: TGTGCCAGCAGCGCAGGACACGGGGGCTACGAGCAGTACTTC
CDR3: CASSAGHGGYEQYF
J: TRBJ2-7
D: NA
V: TRBV9
size: NA

DNA: TGTGCCAGCAGCCAGACCTCTGGGGCCAACGTCCTGACTTTC
CDR3: CASSQTSGANVLTF
J: TRBJ2-6
D: NA
V: TRBV11-2
size: NA

DNA: TGTGCCAGCTCACCATCTTACAAGGGTGAGCAGTTCTTC
CDR3: CASSPSYKGEQFF
J: TRBJ2-1
D: NA
V: TRBV18
size: once

DNA: TGCAGTGCTAGAGATCTTCAAGAGCAGTTCTTC
CDR3: CSARDLQEQFF
J: TRBJ2-1
D: NA
V: TRBV20-1
size: NA

DNA: TGTGCCACCCGGGGGGCACCGAACACTGAAGCTTTCTTT
CDR3: CATRGAPNTEAFF
J: TRBJ1-1
D: NA
V: TRBV15
size: NA

DNA: TGTGCCAGCAGCTTGGGGTGGCATCAAGAGACCCAGTACTTC
CDR3: CASSLGWHQETQYF
J: TRBJ2-5
D: NA
V: TRBV5-8
size: NA

DNA: TGTGCCAGCAGTGACTCCGGGACAGGGCTGTGGGAGCAGTACTTC
CDR3: CASSDSGTGLWEQYF
J: TRBJ2-7
D: TRBD1
V: TRBV25-1
size: NA

DNA: TGCGCCAGCAGCTCGGGAGACCCCAGAACCGGGGAGCTGTTTTTT
CDR3: CASSSGDPRTGELFF
J: TRBJ2-2
D: NA
V: TRBV5-1
size: once

DNA: TGTGCCAGCAGCACCAGACTAGAGAACATTCAGTACTTC
CDR3: CASSTRLENIQYF
J: TRBJ2-4
D: NA
V: TRBV7-2
size: NA

DNA: TGTGCCAGCAGCCAGGGACCCCTGTACACTGAAGCTTTCTTT
CDR3: CASSQGPLYTEAFF
J: TRBJ1-1
D: NA
V: TRBV27
size: NA

DNA: TGTGCCAGCAGCGTTCGGGGAGGGCCGGTCAATGAGCAGTTCTTC
CDR3: CASSVRGGPVNEQFF
J: TRBJ2-1
D: TRBD2
V: TRBV9
size: NA

DNA: TGTGCCATCAGGGGGGAAGGACAGGGCCACTACGAGCAGTACTTC
CDR3: CAIRGEGQGHYEQYF
J: TRBJ2-7
D: TRBD1
V: TRBV10-3
size: NA

DNA: TGTGCCAGCAGCAAGGAAGGACAGGGCTACGAGCAGTACTTC
CDR3: CASSKEGQGYEQYF
J: TRBJ2-7
D: TRBD1
V: TRBV7-9
size: NA

DNA: TGCGCCAGCAGCCAAGAAATAGCAGTAAGAACCTACGAGCAGTACTTC
CDR3: CASSQEIAVRTYEQYF
J: TRBJ2-7
D: NA
V: TRBV4-1
size: NA

DNA: TGTGCCAGCAGTTTATTCTCGGGGTCTGGTACGCAGTATTTT
CDR3: CASSLFSGSGTQYF
J: TRBJ2-3
D: NA
V: TRBV27
size: NA

DNA: TGTGCCAGCAGCTTAGCTCTCCCGGGGGAATATGGCTACACCTTC
CDR3: CASSLALPGEYGYTF
J: TRBJ1-2
D: NA
V: TRBV7-9
size: NA

DNA: TGTGCCATCAGCGACGCAGGAATAGCTAACTATGGCTACACCTTC
CDR3: CAISDAGIANYGYTF
J: TRBJ1-2
D: NA
V: TRBV10-3
size: NA

DNA: TGCAGCGTTGTTCCACGGCTAGCGACGTACGAGCAGTACTTC
CDR3: CSVVPRLATYEQYF
J: TRBJ2-7
D: NA
V: TRBV29-1
size: NA

DNA: TGTGCCAGCAGCTTAGGACCCGATAGGGGAATTACTGAAGCTTTCTTT
CDR3: CASSLGPDRGITEAFF
J: TRBJ1-1
D: NA
V: TRBV7-9
size: NA

DNA: TGTGCCAGCTCACCACCGACAGTTAACTATGGCTACACCTTC
CDR3: CASSPPTVNYGYTF
J: TRBJ1-2
D: NA
V: TRBV18
size: few

DNA: TGTGCCAGCAGTACCGAGGATCTGGGGAGCTCCTACAATGAGCAGTTCTTC
CDR3: CASSTEDLGSSYNEQFF
J: TRBJ2-1
D: NA
V: TRBV28
size: NA

DNA: TGTGCCAGCAGACTCGGACAGGACACTGAAGCTTTCTTT
CDR3: CASRLGQDTEAFF
J: TRBJ1-1
D: TRBD1
V: TRBV6-5
size: NA

DNA: TGTGCTAGTGGTTTGAACCTGACAGCCTGGGGCTACACCTTC
CDR3: CASGLNLTAWGYTF
J: TRBJ1-2
D: NA
V: TRBV12-5
size: NA

DNA: TGTGCCAGCAGCTTACTCCCGGGACCGAACACCGGGGAGCTGTTTTTT
CDR3: CASSLLPGPNTGELFF
J: TRBJ2-2
D: NA
V: TRBV7-2
size: NA

DNA: TGTGCCAGCGAAAGGACAGCTAACTATGGCTACACCTTC
CDR3: CASERTANYGYTF
J: TRBJ1-2
D: NA
V: TRBV2
size: once

DNA: TGTGCCAGCAGTGATGAGATCGCCTACGAGCAGTACTTC
CDR3: CASSDEIAYEQYF
J: TRBJ2-7
D: NA
V: TRBV2
size: NA

DNA: TGTGCCAGCAGAAGTATACCGGGACAGGGGGCCGGCAATGAGCAGTTCTTC
CDR3: CASRSIPGQGAGNEQFF
J: TRBJ2-1
D: TRBD1
V: TRBV28
size: NA

DNA: TGTGCCAGCAGCTCCGGGTGGACTAGCGGAGACTACGAGCAGTACTTC
CDR3: CASSSGWTSGDYEQYF
J: TRBJ2-7
D: TRBD2
V: TRBV7-2
size: NA

DNA: TGTGCCAGCAGCACCACTAGCGGGAGTACTGAGCAGTTCTTC
CDR3: CASSTTSGSTEQFF
J: TRBJ2-1
D: TRBD2
V: TRBV7-9
size: NA

DNA: TGTGCCAGTAGTGTCCAGACAGGGGACTCCTACGAGCAGTACTTC
CDR3: CASSVQTGDSYEQYF
J: TRBJ2-7
D: TRBD1
V: TRBV19
size: NA

DNA: TGTGCCAGCAGCCAAACCGGGACATCCTATGGCTACACCTTC
CDR3: CASSQTGTSYGYTF
J: TRBJ1-2
D: NA
V: TRBV4-2
size: NA

DNA: TGCGCCAGCAGTGAGGGGACCCCCAACTACAATGAGCAGTTCTTC
CDR3: CASSEGTPNYNEQFF
J: TRBJ2-1
D: NA
V: TRBV10-2
size: NA

DNA: TGCAGCGTAGCCGACAAGGCTGAAGCTTTCTTT
CDR3: CSVADKAEAFF
J: TRBJ1-1
D: NA
V: TRBV29-1
size: NA

DNA: TGTGCCAGCAACCGGGACAAAAGCACAGATACGCAGTATTTT
CDR3: CASNRDKSTDTQYF
J: TRBJ2-3
D: NA
V: TRBV19
size: NA

DNA: TGTGCCAGCAGTGAACGTGGGGCAACTAATGAAAAACTGTTTTTT
CDR3: CASSERGATNEKLFF
J: TRBJ1-4
D: NA
V: TRBV6-1
size: NA

DNA: TGTGCCAGCAGCGCCGAGGGTAGCAGCTCTGGGGCCAACGTCCTGACTTTC
CDR3: CASSAEGSSSGANVLTF
J: TRBJ2-6
D: NA
V: TRBV13
size: NA

DNA: TGTGCCAGCAGCTCCCTTTCGGGAGGGCTCTACAATGAGCAGTTCTTC
CDR3: CASSSLSGGLYNEQFF
J: TRBJ2-1
D: TRBD2
V: TRBV7-6
size: NA

DNA: TGCGCCAGCAGCCAATCTAATGAAAAACTGTTTTTT
CDR3: CASSQSNEKLFF
J: TRBJ1-4
D: NA
V: TRBV4-3
size: NA

DNA: TGTGCCAGCAGCCACGGGAGCGGGACCAACCCCTACGAGCAGTACTTC
CDR3: CASSHGSGTNPYEQYF
J: TRBJ2-7
D: TRBD2
V: TRBV5-6
size: NA

DNA: TGTGCCAGCAGCCGCCAAGAACCCCTTTCCAATCAGCCCCAGCATTTT
CDR3: CASSRQEPLSNQPQHF
J: TRBJ1-5
D: NA
V: TRBV5-8
size: once

DNA: TGTGCCATCAGTGACCAGCACACCGGGGAGCTGTTTTTT
CDR3: CAISDQHTGELFF
J: TRBJ2-2
D: NA
V: TRBV10-3
size: NA

DNA: TGCGCCAGCAGCCAAGGACCGGGGGGGAGGACTAGCGGGAAAGTCTCCGTCTACGAGCAGTACTTC
CDR3: CASSQGPGGRTSGKVSVYEQYF
J: TRBJ2-7
D: TRBD2
V: TRBV4-3
size: NA

DNA: TGTGCCAGCAGCGCCCCGAGCGGGAGTAATACGCAGTATTTT
CDR3: CASSAPSGSNTQYF
J: TRBJ2-3
D: TRBD2
V: TRBV9
size: NA

DNA: TGTGCCAGCAGTTTATCGGGAGGAAACACCATATATTTT
CDR3: CASSLSGGNTIYF
J: TRBJ1-3
D: NA
V: TRBV27
size: NA

DNA: TGTGCCAGCAGCTTGGGGACAGGGGCTATTCAGCCCCAGCATTTT
CDR3: CASSLGTGAIQPQHF
J: TRBJ1-5
D: TRBD1
V: TRBV7-2
size: few

DNA: TGTGCCAGCAGGGGGGCTGGGGCCAACGTCCTGACTTTC
CDR3: CASRGAGANVLTF
J: TRBJ2-6
D: NA
V: TRBV27
size: NA

DNA: TGTGCCAGCACCTCGACTAGCGGGAGTTGGTCCGGGGAGCTGTTTTTT
CDR3: CASTSTSGSWSGELFF
J: TRBJ2-2
D: TRBD2
V: TRBV5-4
size: NA

DNA: TGTGCCAGCAGCTCCACCGGGACTAGCGGGGACAATGAGCAGTTCTTC
CDR3: CASSSTGTSGDNEQFF
J: TRBJ2-1
D: TRBD2
V: TRBV7-2
size: NA

DNA: TGTGCCAGCAGCCCCCAGTCGGATACGCAGTATTTT
CDR3: CASSPQSDTQYF
J: TRBJ2-3
D: NA
V: TRBV6-5
size: NA

DNA: TGCAGCGTGGGACAGGGGCGGACTGAAGCTTTCTTT
CDR3: CSVGQGRTEAFF
J: TRBJ1-1
D: TRBD1
V: TRBV29-1
size: NA

DNA: TGTGCCAGCAGATCAAGTACAGGGCGCGGCTACACCTTC
CDR3: CASRSSTGRGYTF
J: TRBJ1-2
D: NA
V: TRBV6-5
size: NA

DNA: TGTGCCAGCAACCCGGCCGGGGGGGCGCATGAGCAGTTCTTC
CDR3: CASNPAGGAHEQFF
J: TRBJ2-1
D: TRBD2
V: TRBV28
size: NA

DNA: TGTGCCAGCAGCTTAGGGACGGGCCCCTACAATGAGCAGTTCTTC
CDR3: CASSLGTGPYNEQFF
J: TRBJ2-1
D: NA
V: TRBV7-9
size: once

DNA: TGTGCCAGCTCACCCGGCGGGGACTATGGCTACACCTTC
CDR3: CASSPGGDYGYTF
J: TRBJ1-2
D: NA
V: TRBV18
size: NA

DNA: TGTGCCAGCAGCTCAGACGGGTTGAACACTGAAGCTTTCTTT
CDR3: CASSSDGLNTEAFF
J: TRBJ1-1
D: NA
V: TRBV7-6
size: NA

DNA: TGTGCCGTAACGGGACAGGGGTTCGGCGAGCAGTACTTC
CDR3: CAVTGQGFGEQYF
J: TRBJ2-7
D: TRBD1
V: TRBV28
size: once

DNA: TGTGCCAGCACCACCGACAGGGCGGTCGCTAAGCCCTACGAGCAGTACTTC
CDR3: CASTTDRAVAKPYEQYF
J: TRBJ2-7
D: TRBD1
V: TRBV7-9
size: NA

DNA: TGTGCCAGCAGTTTGCATGGCGGATCCACCGGGGAGCTGTTTTTT
CDR3: CASSLHGGSTGELFF
J: TRBJ2-2
D: NA
V: TRBV28
size: once

DNA: TGCGCCAGCAGCCCTGGGCCTGTGCTAAGCCAAATCGACTACGAGCAGTACTTC
CDR3: CASSPGPVLSQIDYEQYF
J: TRBJ2-7
D: NA
V: TRBV4-3
size: NA